This T cell receptor beta chain stems from a study of shared clonotypes between healthy human individuals. Findings of the study overall: Relative to their counterparts shared across all four donors, non-shared clonotypes exhibited diminished generation probabilities. Around 4.7% of naive CD4 clonotypes were shared across several donors.

Researchers partitioned CD4+ cells into CD45RA+ naive and CD45RA-negative memory subsets. The table came from immunoSEQ multiplex PCR; TCRdb's copy has only in-frame clones and leaves some out. The data contain a few million clones, just over 90% of them seen just once; the ten biggest clones take up over 0.12%. Germline CDR1 is MRHNA and CDR2 is SNTAGT. The CDR3 sequence is 14 residues long. The ends were cut back, 8 bases at V and 1 base at J, with 12 bases in the middle. With regard to this clone: Its antigen is unknown.

The chain uses TRBV6-4 and TRBJ2-1; D is unclear. Sequenced: naive CD4+ T cells sorted from blood. Subset indicated: CD45RA+ positively selected. This sequence was found in a man between 18 and 35 years old in good health. CDR3 sequence reads: CASQTPWSYNEQFF. CDR3 nucleotide sequence: TGTGCCAGCCAGACTCCGTGGTCCTACAATGAGCAGTTCTTC.